The present TCR beta chain was sequenced within a study of graft-versus-host responses after intestinal transplantation. V lost 0 bases and J lost 6, with 9 bases in between. Germline V gene lookup returns CDR1 SGHVS and CDR2 FNYEAQ. This CDR3 spans 13 amino acids. The count of this clone is one. The table came from immunoSEQ multiplex PCR; TCRdb's copy has only in-frame clones and leaves some out. The table has about 80,000 clones, 80% to 95% seen once. The chain employs TRBV7-6 and TRBJ2-7, with D hard to call. The TCR comes from a human patient who received an intestinal transplant, so some T cells may come from the graft donor. The sample in question was PBMCs, obtained 98 days after intestinal transplantation. The chain's CDR3 is CASSLAWDFEQYF. The CDR3 coding sequence is TGTGCCAGCAGCTTAGCGTGGGATTTCGAGCAGTACTTC.